A single sample is the source of the 17 T cell receptor beta chains below, sequenced in a study of OX40 agonist ivuxolimab in advanced cancers. The library was built by means of the immunoSEQ multiplex PCR assay. The table was pulled from immuneACCESS by TCRdb, which kept in-frame rearrangements only. Such tables lose some clones; where checked, under half of the loss comes from unresolved V genes, and the rest has no known cause. For this sample there are tens of thousands of clones; about 77% appear just once. The ten largest clones capture about 20% of the sample. This material consisted of CD4+ or CD8+ T cells sorted from blood, taken in a trial of the OX40 agonist ivuxolimab. These receptors all come from an adult with an advanced solid tumor such as melanoma, head and neck, liver or kidney cancer.

The chain links TRBV27 to TRBJ1-1, with TRBD1 identical over 7 bases. The CDR3 is 13 amino acids. V shed 4 bases and J 4 bases; nucleotides not matched to a gene: 3. CDR1 and CDR2 from the germline V gene are MNHEY and SMNVEV (reference sequence). CDR3 nucleotides: TGTGCCAGCAGTTCCACAGGGGCCACTGAAGCTTTCTTT. Its protein is CASSSTGATEAFF.

The rearrangement uses TRBV5-6 and TRBJ2-7; 11 nucleotides line up with TRBD1. Trimming at V came to 4 bases and at J to 7 bases, leaving 7 bases not matched to a gene. Germline assignment: CDR1 SGHDT and CDR2 YYEEEE. This CDR3 spans 14 amino acids. In DNA, the CDR3 is TGTGCCAGCAGCATCCGGGACAGGGGGTTTGAGCAGTACTTC. Its protein product is CASSIRDRGFEQYF.

This clone was seen only once. The rearrangement links TRBV27 to TRBJ2-2, with 10 bases matching TRBD2. J was trimmed by 3 bases and V by 4 bases; bases with no gene match: 14. This CDR3 is 19 amino acids long. Looked up from germline, CDR1 is MNHEY and CDR2 is SMNVEV (reference sequence). This chain's CDR3 is CASSSTTQREGLHTGELFF. The CDR3 coding sequence is TGTGCCAGCAGTTCGACGACTCAGCGGGAGGGCCTTCACACCGGGGAGCTGTTTTTT.

The gene calls are TRBV21-1 and TRBJ2-7; the table's D call of TRBD1 was not tested on the DNA. TRBV21-1 is termed a pseudogene. The CDR3 has 13 amino acids. For the CDR3, the DNA is TGTGCCAGCAGCAGGGACAGGGTCTACGAGCAGTACTTC. Amino acid sequence: CASSRDRVYEQYF.

The chain carries TRBV5-6 and TRBJ1-3; TRBD1 matches at 11 bases. This CDR3 comprises 16 residues. The germline CDR1 and CDR2 sequences are SGHDT and YYEEEE. The V gene end was trimmed by 0 bases and the J gene end by 6 bases; junction bases not matched to a gene: 5. The chain's CDR3 is CASSLVGTGGKNTIYF. The CDR3 nucleotides read TGTGCCAGCAGCTTGGTCGGGACAGGGGGTAAAAACACCATATATTTT.

CDR3 sequence (DNA): TGTGCCAGCAGTTCGACTAGGACGATCACAGATACGCAGTATTTT. Translation gives CASSSTRTITDTQYF. This sequence joins TRBV28 and TRBJ2-3; TRBD2 is a possible D gene (6 bases). Germline V gives CDR1 MDHEN, CDR2 SYDVKM. Trimming removed 4 bases from V and 2 bases from J, with 13 bases in between. This CDR3 is built from 15 residues. Drawing the rest from reference TRBV28 and TRBJ2-3, the complete variable domain is DVKVTQSSRYLVKRTGEKVFLECVQDMDHENMFWYRQDPGLGLRLIYFSYDVKMKEKGDIPEGYSVSREKKERFSLILESASTNQTSMYLCASSSTRTITDTQYFGPGTRLTVL.

The chain uses TRBV5-4 and TRBJ1-1; D remains unclear. This CDR3 has 12 amino acids. Germline CDR1 and CDR2: SGHNT and YYREEE (reference sequence). The V end was cut by 4 bases, the J end by 1 base, with 5 bases between. For the CDR3, the DNA is TGTGCCAGCAGCGCGTGGAACACTGAAGCTTTCTTT. It encodes CASSAWNTEAFF.

CDR3 sequence reads: CASSLEWRASGRAYEQYF. The CDR3 DNA is TGCGCCAGCAGCTTGGAGTGGCGGGCTAGCGGGAGGGCCTACGAGCAGTACTTC. The chain uses TRBV5-1 and TRBJ2-7, with TRBD2 identical over 12 bases. Germline CDR1 is SGHRS and CDR2 is YFSETQ. CDR3 length: 18 residues. V lost 0 bases, J lost 2 bases, and 9 bases stayed unmatched. Supplemented by reference TRBV5-1 and TRBJ2-7, the full variable domain reads KAGVTQTPRYLIKTRGQQVTLSCSPISGHRSVSWYQQTPGQGLQFLFEYFSETQRNKGNFPGRFSGRQFSNSRSEMNVSTLELGDSALYLCASSLEWRASGRAYEQYFGPGTRLTVT.

This chain uses TRBV2 with TRBJ2-1; 8 bases match TRBD1. The V gene end was trimmed by 3 bases and the J gene end by 3 bases; junction bases not matched to a gene: 4. There are 15 residues in the CDR3. Looked up from germline, CDR1 is SNHLY and CDR2 is FYNNEI. CDR3 loop: CASSDSDRDYNEQFF. The CDR3 nucleotides read TGTGCCAGCAGTGACTCGGACAGGGACTACAATGAGCAGTTCTTC.

The CDR3 bases are TGTGCCAGCAGAGCTACAGGGGGCTCAGATGGCTACACCTTC. It specifies CASRATGGSDGYTF. V usage is TRBV28 and J usage is TRBJ1-2; 9 bases fit TRBD1. The CDR3 is made up of 14 amino acids. Germline CDR1 is MDHEN and CDR2 is SYDVKM. The J segment lost 6 bases and the V segment lost 6 bases, leaving 8 bases of the junction unmatched.

The chain recombines TRBV11-2 with TRBJ2-5, with 8 positions matching TRBD1. V was clipped by 4 bases and J by 7 bases; unmatched bases: 17. In germline, CDR1 is SGHAT, CDR2 FQNNGV. The CDR3 has 17 residues. DNA for the CDR3: TGTGCCAGCAGCTATACTCAATGGGGGGACAGGTCAGGGACCCAGTACTTC. Its translation is CASSYTQWGDRSGTQYF.

V and J are TRBV28 and TRBJ1-3, with 10 bases matching TRBD1. Germline values: CDR1 MDHEN, CDR2 SYDVKM. With V trimmed by 3 bases and J by 0 bases, 5 bases remained unmatched. CDR3 length equals 17 residues. The CDR3 nucleotides read TGTGCCAGCAGTTTGGGGACAGGGGTAATCTCTGGAAACACCATATATTTT. Protein: CASSLGTGVISGNTIYF.

The genes are TRBV7-8 and TRBJ2-2; D might be TRBD2 (5 bases). Trimming left V 2 bases short and J 3 bases short, with 19 bases between. Germline-derived CDR1 and CDR2 are SGHVS and FQNEAQ. This CDR3 is 18 amino acids long. CDR3: CASSLLVPGNVDTGELFF. CDR3 DNA sequence: TGTGCCAGCAGCTTATTGGTCCCGGGGAACGTCGACACCGGGGAGCTGTTTTTT.

The chain has TRBV30 and TRBJ2-1; 13 nucleotides match TRBD2. The CDR3 is 15 amino acids. Trimming cost V 3 bases and J 6 bases; bases outside gene matches: 5. Per the germline V gene, CDR1 is GTSNPN and CDR2 is SVGIG (reference sequence). The CDR3 sequence: CAWSVLAGGSNEQFF. The DNA of the CDR3 is TGTGCCTGGAGCGTACTAGCGGGAGGGAGCAATGAGCAGTTCTTC.

The rearrangement uses TRBV4-2 and TRBJ1-2; D possibly corresponds to TRBD1 (6 bases). The V end was cut by 1 base, the J end by 3 bases, with 6 bases between. The CDR3 totals 13 residues. Germline values: CDR1 LGHNA, CDR2 YNFKEQ. The CDR3 loop reads CASSQGGHYGYTF. The CDR3 DNA reads TGTGCCAGCAGCCAAGGGGGGCACTATGGCTACACCTTC.

The V call is TRBV6-6, the J call TRBJ2-7; a weak D match, TRBD1 (5 bases). In germline, CDR1 is MNHNY, CDR2 SVGAGI (reference sequence). The length of the CDR3 is 14 residues. Trimming removed 3 bases from V and 6 bases from J, with 15 bases in between. CDR3 sequence reads: CASSYVREVGEQYF. DNA for the CDR3: TGTGCCAGCAGTTATGTCAGGGAAGTCGGCGAGCAGTACTTC.

The chain is built from TRBV9 and TRBJ2-1; 10 nucleotides match TRBD1. The germline gives CDR1 SGDLS, CDR2 YYNGEE. CDR3 length equals 14 residues. The ends lost 0 bases at V and 7 bases at J; junction bases unmatched: 1. The CDR3 region is CASSVAGQGNEQFF. For the CDR3, the DNA is TGTGCCAGCAGCGTAGCGGGACAGGGGAATGAGCAGTTCTTC.